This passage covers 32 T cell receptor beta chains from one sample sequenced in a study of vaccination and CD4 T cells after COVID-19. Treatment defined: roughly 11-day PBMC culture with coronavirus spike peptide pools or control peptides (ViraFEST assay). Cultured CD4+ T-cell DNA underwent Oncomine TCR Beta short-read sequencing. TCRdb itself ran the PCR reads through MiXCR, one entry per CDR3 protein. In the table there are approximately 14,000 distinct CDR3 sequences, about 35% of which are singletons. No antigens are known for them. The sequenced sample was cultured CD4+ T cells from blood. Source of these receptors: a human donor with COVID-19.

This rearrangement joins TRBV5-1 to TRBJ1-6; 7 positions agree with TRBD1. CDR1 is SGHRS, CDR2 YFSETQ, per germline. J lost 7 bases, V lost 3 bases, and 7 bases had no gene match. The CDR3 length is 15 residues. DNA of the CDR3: TGCGCCAGCAGCTCGAGGGAACAGGGGAATTCACCCCTCCACTTT. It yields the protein CASSSREQGNSPLHF.

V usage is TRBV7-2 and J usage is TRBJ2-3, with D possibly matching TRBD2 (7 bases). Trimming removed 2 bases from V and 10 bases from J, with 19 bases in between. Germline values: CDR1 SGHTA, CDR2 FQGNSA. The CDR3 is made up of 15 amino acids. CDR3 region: CASSLRGLQGPSQYF. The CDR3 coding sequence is TGTGCCAGCAGCTTACGGGGACTACAGGGCCCCTCGCAGTATTTT.

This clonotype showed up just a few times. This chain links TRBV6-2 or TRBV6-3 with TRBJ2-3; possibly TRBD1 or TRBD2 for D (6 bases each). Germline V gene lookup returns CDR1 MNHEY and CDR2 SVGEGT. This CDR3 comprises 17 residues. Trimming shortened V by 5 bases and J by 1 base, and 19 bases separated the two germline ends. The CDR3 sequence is CASSPSQGRGRTDTQYF. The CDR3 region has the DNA TGTGCCAGCAGTCCCTCCCAGGGACGGGGGCGCACAGATACGCAGTATTTT.

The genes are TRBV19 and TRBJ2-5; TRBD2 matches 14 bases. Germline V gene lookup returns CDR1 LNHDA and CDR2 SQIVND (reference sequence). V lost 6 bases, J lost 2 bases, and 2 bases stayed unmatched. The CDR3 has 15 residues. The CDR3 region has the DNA TGTGCCAGTAGGAGACTAGCGGGGGGGCAAGAGACCCAGTACTTC. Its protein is CASRRLAGGQETQYF.

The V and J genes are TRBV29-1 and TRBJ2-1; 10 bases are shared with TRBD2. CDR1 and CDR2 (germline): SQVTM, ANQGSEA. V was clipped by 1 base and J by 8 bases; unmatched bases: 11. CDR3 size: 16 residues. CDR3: CSVEGLAGDFRDEQFF. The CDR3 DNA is TGCAGCGTTGAAGGGCTAGCGGGGGATTTTAGGGATGAGCAGTTCTTC.

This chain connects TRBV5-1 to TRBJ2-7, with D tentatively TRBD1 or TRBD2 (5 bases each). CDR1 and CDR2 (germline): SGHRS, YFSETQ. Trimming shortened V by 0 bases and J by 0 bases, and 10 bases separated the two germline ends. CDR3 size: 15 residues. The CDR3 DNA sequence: TGCGCCAGCAGCTTGGAGGGACCAAGCTCCTACGAGCAGTACTTC. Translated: CASSLEGPSSYEQYF.

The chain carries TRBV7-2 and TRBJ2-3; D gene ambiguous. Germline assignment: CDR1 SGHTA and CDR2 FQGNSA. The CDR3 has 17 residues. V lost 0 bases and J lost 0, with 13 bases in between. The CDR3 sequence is CASSLASASSSTDTQYF. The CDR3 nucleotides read TGTGCCAGCAGCTTAGCGTCCGCGAGCTCTAGCACAGATACGCAGTATTTT.

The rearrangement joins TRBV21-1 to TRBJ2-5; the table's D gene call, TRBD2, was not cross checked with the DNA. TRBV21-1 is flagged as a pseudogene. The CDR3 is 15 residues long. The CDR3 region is CASSKVRRTKETQYF. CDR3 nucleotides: TGTGCCAGCAGCAAAGTGAGGAGGACTAAAGAGACCCAGTACTTC.

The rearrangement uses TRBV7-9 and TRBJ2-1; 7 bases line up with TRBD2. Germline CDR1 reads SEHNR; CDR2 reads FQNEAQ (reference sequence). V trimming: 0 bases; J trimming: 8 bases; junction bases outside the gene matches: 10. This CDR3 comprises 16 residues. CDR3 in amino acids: CASSLAGGRVADEQFF. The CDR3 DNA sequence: TGTGCCAGCAGCTTAGCTGGGGGGAGGGTTGCGGATGAGCAGTTCTTC.

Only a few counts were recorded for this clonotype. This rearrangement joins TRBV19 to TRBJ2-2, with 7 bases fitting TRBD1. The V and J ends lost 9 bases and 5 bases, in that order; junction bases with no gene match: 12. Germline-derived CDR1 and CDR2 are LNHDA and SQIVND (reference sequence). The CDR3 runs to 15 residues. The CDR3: CASMGSGTATGELFF. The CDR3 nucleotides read TGTGCCAGCATGGGGTCCGGGACAGCTACCGGGGAGCTGTTTTTT.

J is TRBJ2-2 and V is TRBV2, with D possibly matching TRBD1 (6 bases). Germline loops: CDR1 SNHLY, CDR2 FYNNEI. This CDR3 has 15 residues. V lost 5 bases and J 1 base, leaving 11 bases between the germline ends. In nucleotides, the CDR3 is TGTGCCAGCAGTCAACAGGGACAGAACACCGGGGAGCTGTTTTTT. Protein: CASSQQGQNTGELFF. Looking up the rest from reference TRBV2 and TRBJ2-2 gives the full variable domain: EPEVTQTPSHQVTQMGQEVILRCVPISNHLYFYWYRQILGQKVEFLVSFYNNEISEKSEIFDDQFSVERPDGSNFTLKIRSTKLEDSAMYFCASSQQGQNTGELFFGEGSRLTVL.

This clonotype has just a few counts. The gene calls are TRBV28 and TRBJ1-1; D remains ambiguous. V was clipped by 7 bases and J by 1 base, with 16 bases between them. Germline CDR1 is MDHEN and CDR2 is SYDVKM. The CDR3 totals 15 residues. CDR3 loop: CASTVNGGPNTEAFF. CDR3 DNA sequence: TGTGCCAGCACCGTAAACGGAGGGCCGAACACTGAAGCTTTCTTT.

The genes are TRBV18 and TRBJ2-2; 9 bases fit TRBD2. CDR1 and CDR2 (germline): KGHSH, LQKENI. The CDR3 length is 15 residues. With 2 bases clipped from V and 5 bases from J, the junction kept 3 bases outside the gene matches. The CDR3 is CASSPSSGTTGELFF. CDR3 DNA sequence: TGTGCCAGCTCACCATCTAGCGGGACAACCGGGGAGCTGTTTTTT.

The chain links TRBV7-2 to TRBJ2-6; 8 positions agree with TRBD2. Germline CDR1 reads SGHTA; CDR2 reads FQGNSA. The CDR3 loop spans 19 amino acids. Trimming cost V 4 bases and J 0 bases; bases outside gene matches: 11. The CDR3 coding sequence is TGTGCCAGCAGCTACGGACTAGCCCCTTCTTCCTCTGGGGCCAACGTCCTGACTTTC. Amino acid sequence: CASSYGLAPSSSGANVLTF.

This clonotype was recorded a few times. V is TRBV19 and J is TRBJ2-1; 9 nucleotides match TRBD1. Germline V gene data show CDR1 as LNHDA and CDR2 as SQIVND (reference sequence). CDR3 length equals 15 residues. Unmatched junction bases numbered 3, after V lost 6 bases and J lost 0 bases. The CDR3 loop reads CASSDRGSSYNEQFF. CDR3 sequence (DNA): TGTGCCAGTAGCGACAGGGGGAGCTCCTACAATGAGCAGTTCTTC. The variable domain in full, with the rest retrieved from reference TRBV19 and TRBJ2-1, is DGGITQSPKYLFRKEGQNVTLSCEQNLNHDAMYWYRQDPGQGLRLIYYSQIVNDFQKGDIAEGYSVSREKKESFPLTVTSAQKNPTAFYLCASSDRGSSYNEQFFGPGTRLTVL.

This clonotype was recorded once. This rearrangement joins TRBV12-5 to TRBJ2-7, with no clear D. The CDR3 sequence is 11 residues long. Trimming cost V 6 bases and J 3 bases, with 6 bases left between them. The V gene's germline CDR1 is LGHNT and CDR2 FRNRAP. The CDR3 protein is CASGPNYEQYF. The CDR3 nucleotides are TGTGCTAGTGGCCCGAACTACGAGCAGTACTTC.

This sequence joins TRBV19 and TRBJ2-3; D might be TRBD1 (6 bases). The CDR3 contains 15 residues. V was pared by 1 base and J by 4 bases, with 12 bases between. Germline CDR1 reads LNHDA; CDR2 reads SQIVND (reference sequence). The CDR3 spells CASSIGRTAPDTQYF. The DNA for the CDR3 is TGTGCCAGTAGTATAGGTAGGACAGCGCCAGATACGCAGTATTTT.

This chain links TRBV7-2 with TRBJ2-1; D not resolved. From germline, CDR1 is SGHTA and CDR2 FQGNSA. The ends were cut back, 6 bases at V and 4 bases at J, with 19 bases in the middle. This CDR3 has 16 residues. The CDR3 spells CASSRVANLGYNEQFF. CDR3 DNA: TGTGCCAGCAGTCGCGTTGCGAATCTTGGGTACAATGAGCAGTTCTTC.

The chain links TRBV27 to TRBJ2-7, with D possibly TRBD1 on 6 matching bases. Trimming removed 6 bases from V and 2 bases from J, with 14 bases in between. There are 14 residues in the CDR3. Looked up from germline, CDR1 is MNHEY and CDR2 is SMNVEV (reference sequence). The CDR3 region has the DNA TGTGCCAGCAGGACAACAGGGTACCCCTACGAGCAGTACTTC. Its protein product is CASRTTGYPYEQYF.

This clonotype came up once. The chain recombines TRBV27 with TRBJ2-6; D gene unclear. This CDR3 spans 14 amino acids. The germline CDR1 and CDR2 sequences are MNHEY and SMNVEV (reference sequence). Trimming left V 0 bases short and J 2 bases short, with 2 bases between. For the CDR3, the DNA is TGTGCCAGCAGTTTATCGACTGGGGCCAACGTCCTGACTTTC. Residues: CASSLSTGANVLTF. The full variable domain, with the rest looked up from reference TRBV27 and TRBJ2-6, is EAQVTQNPRYLITVTGKKLTVTCSQNMNHEYMSWYRQDPGLGLRQIYYSMNVEVTDKGDVPEGYKVSRKEKRNFPLILESPSPNQTSLYFCASSLSTGANVLTFGAGSRLTVL.

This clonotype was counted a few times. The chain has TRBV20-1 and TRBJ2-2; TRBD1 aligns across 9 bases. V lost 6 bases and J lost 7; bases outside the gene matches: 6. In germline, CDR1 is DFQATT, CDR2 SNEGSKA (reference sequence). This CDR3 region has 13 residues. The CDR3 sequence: CSARDREGGELFF. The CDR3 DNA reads TGCAGTGCCCGGGACAGGGAGGGCGGGGAGCTGTTTTTT.

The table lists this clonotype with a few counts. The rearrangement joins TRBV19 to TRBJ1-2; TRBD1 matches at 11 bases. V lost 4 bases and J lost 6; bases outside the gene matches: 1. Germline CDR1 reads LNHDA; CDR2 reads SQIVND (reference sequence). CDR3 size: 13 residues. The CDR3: CASSTDRGHGYTF. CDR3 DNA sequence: TGTGCCAGTAGTACGGACAGGGGGCATGGCTACACCTTC.

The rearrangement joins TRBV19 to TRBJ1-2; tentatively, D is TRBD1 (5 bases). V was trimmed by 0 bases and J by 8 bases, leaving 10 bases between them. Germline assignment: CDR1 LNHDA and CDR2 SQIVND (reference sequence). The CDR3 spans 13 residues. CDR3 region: CASSIDRGRGYTF. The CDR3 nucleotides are TGTGCCAGTAGTATAGACCGGGGCCGGGGCTACACCTTC.

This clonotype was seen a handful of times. The CDR3 protein is CASRPDSAGNTIYF. For the CDR3, the DNA is TGTGCCAGCAGGCCGGACAGTGCTGGAAACACCATATATTTT. This chain joins TRBV6-1 and TRBJ1-3, with D possibly TRBD1 on 6 matching bases. The CDR3 extends over 14 amino acids. Looked up from germline, CDR1 is MNHNS and CDR2 is SASEGT. Trimming took 6 bases from V and 2 from J, leaving 11 bases between them.

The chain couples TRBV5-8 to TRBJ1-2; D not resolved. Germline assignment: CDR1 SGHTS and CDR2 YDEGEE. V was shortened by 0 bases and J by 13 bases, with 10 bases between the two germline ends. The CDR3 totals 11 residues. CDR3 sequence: CASSLVRGGTF. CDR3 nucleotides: TGTGCCAGCAGCTTGGTCAGAGGAGGCACCTTC.

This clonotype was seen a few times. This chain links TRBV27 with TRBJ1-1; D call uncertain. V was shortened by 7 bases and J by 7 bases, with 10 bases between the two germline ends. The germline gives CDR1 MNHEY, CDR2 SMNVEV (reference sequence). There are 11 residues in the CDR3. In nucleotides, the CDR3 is TGTGCCAGCAAAATGGCGAGTGAAGCTTTCTTT. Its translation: CASKMASEAFF.

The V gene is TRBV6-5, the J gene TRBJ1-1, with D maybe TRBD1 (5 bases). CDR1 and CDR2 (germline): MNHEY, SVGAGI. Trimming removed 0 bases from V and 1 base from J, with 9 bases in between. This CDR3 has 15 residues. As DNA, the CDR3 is TGTGCCAGCAGTTACTCAATCGGGGGGAACACTGAAGCTTTCTTT. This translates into CASSYSIGGNTEAFF.

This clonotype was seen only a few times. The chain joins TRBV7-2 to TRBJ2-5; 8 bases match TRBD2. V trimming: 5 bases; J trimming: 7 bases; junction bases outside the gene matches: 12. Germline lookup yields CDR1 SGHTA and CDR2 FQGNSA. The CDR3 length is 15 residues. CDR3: CASSPWPGLAGTQYF. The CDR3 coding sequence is TGTGCCAGCAGCCCCTGGCCTGGGCTAGCGGGGACCCAGTACTTC.

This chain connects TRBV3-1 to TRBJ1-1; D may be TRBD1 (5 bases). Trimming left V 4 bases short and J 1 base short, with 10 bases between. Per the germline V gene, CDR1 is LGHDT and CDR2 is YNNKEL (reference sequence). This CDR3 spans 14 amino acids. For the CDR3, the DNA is TGTGCCAGCAGCCCAGGGCGGGGGAACACTGAAGCTTTCTTT. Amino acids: CASSPGRGNTEAFF.

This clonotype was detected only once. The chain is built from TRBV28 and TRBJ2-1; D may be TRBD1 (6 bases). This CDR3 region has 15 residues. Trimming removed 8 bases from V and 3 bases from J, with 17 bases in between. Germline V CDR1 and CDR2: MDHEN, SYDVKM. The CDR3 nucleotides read TGTGCCAGCGAATCAACCGACAGGATCTACAATGAGCAGTTCTTC. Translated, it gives CASESTDRIYNEQFF. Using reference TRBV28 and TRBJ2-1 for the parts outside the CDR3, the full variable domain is DVKVTQSSRYLVKRTGEKVFLECVQDMDHENMFWYRQDPGLGLRLIYFSYDVKMKEKGDIPEGYSVSREKKERFSLILESASTNQTSMYLCASESTDRIYNEQFFGPGTRLTVL.

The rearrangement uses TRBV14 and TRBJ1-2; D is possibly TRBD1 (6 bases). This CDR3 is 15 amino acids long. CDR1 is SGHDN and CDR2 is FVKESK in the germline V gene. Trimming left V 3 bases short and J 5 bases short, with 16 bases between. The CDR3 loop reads CASSHFRDNLYGYTF. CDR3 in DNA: TGTGCCAGCAGCCACTTCCGGGACAATCTTTATGGCTACACCTTC.

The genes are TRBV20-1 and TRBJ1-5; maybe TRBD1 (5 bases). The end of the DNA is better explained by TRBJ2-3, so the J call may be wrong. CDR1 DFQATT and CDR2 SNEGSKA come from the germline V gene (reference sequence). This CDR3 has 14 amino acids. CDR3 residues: CSARDRAGKQPQYF. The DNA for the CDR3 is TGCAGTGCTAGAGATAGGGCAGGGAAACAGCCCCAGTATTTT.